This T cell receptor beta chain was documented in a study of blood T cell repertoires in COVID-19. Whole-study context: Researchers got acute and convalescent COVID-19 samples from the United States, Italy and Spain. The cDNA or gDNA used as material had been derived from T cells, B-cell-depleted T cells, or PBMCs.

There are 18 residues in the CDR3. Those enrolled in Seattle joined during active infection and were followed longitudinally afterward. Only in-frame clones appear in the TCRdb table, and some are missing; sequencing was by immunoSEQ multiplex PCR. The sample yields about 370,000 clones, roughly nine tenths seen once. This receptor was taken from a woman aged 25 to 39 with COVID-19, enrolled during active disease. Input material: peripheral blood. J is TRBJ2-2 and V is TRBV12-1; TRBD1 reflects the table's D call only, with no check against the DNA. TRBV12-1 is listed as a pseudogene. The CDR3 loop is CASSFPGQGVRVGGELFF. In DNA form, the CDR3 reads TGTGCCAGCAGCTTTCCGGGACAGGGAGTTCGAGTGGGCGGGGAGCTGTTTTTT.